These 23 T cell receptor beta chains originate from one sample sequenced in a study of T cell responses to AZD1222 COVID-19 vaccine. Repertoires were generated with immunoSEQ multiplex PCR, while TCRdb's copy carries only in-frame clones and drops some. The sample lists 150,000 or so clones, about nine tenths occurring once. This specimen was peripheral blood, taken 28 days after the second AZD1222 dose. These receptors originate from an adult who received the AZD1222 COVID-19 vaccine.

The rearrangement joins TRBV19 to TRBJ1-1; no clear D gene. This CDR3 has 13 residues. Between the trimmed V and J ends, which lost 5 bases and 2 bases, there was a span of 9 bases. Germline assignment: CDR1 LNHDA and CDR2 SQIVND (reference sequence). CDR3 amino acids: CASSLQRNTEAFF. DNA of the CDR3: TGTGCCAGTAGTTTACAGAGAAACACTGAAGCTTTCTTT. Full variable domain (missing parts from reference TRBV19 and TRBJ1-1): DGGITQSPKYLFRKEGQNVTLSCEQNLNHDAMYWYRQDPGQGLRLIYYSQIVNDFQKGDIAEGYSVSREKKESFPLTVTSAQKNPTAFYLCASSLQRNTEAFFGQGTRLTVV.

This sequence joins TRBV28 and TRBJ1-3; possible D gene TRBD1, 5 bases. Germline CDR1 and CDR2: MDHEN and SYDVKM. Trimming removed 5 bases from V and 0 bases from J, with 11 bases in between. The CDR3 spans 15 residues. CDR3 amino acids: CASSTGPSSGNTIYF. The CDR3 DNA sequence: TGTGCCAGCAGTACGGGACCAAGCTCTGGAAACACCATATATTTT.

The chain combines TRBV29-1 with TRBJ1-1; D remains unclear. Germline CDR1 SQVTM, CDR2 ANQGSEA. Trimming removed 3 bases at V and 1 base at J, with 6 bases between. This CDR3 is built from 12 residues. The CDR3 DNA follows: TGCAGCGTTGACGAAGGGAACACTGAAGCTTTCTTT. Translating gives CSVDEGNTEAFF.

As regards this clone: The same CDR3 arises from other DNA sequences in this sample as well. The chain joins TRBV5-1 to TRBJ1-2, with TRBD1 matching 8 bases. This CDR3 spans 15 amino acids. CDR1 is SGHRS, CDR2 YFSETQ, per germline. V trimming: 0 bases; J trimming: 4 bases; junction bases outside the gene matches: 5. Written as DNA, the CDR3 is TGCGCCAGCAGCTTGGACGGACAGGGTCCCTATGGCTACACCTTC. This encodes CASSLDGQGPYGYTF.

As regards this clone: Other DNA sequences in the same sample also yield this CDR3. V usage is TRBV28 and J usage is TRBJ1-4; D unclear. CDR1 is MDHEN, CDR2 SYDVKM, per germline. Deletions cut 6 bases from V and 7 bases from J, with 6 bases between. The CDR3 runs to 11 residues. The CDR3 reads CASSSGEKLFF. Written as DNA, the CDR3 is TGTGCCAGCAGCTCTGGTGAAAAACTGTTTTTT. Full variable domain (rest looked up from reference TRBV28 and TRBJ1-4): DVKVTQSSRYLVKRTGEKVFLECVQDMDHENMFWYRQDPGLGLRLIYFSYDVKMKEKGDIPEGYSVSREKKERFSLILESASTNQTSMYLCASSSGEKLFFGSGTQLSVL.

V is TRBV10-2 and J is TRBJ1-1; unclear D gene. This CDR3 contains 12 residues. Germline CDR1 and CDR2: WSHSY and SAAADI. V lost 5 bases and J lost 7, with 11 bases in between. In DNA form, the CDR3 reads TGCGCCAGCAGTACGGTCCCATTTGAAGCTTTCTTT. Encoded protein: CASSTVPFEAFF.

This clone was observed a single time. This rearrangement joins TRBV2 to TRBJ1-3; perhaps TRBD1 as D (5 bases). The V gene lost 4 bases and the J gene lost 4 bases, with 8 bases spanning the gap. This CDR3 spans 13 amino acids. CDR1 SNHLY and CDR2 FYNNEI come from the germline V gene. DNA of the CDR3: TGTGCCAGCAGTGTTCGGGGGGGAAACACCATATATTTT. This codes for CASSVRGGNTIYF.

This chain links TRBV5-1 with TRBJ2-7; the match to TRBD2 covers 10 bases. The CDR3 runs 14 residues. The V and J ends lost 4 bases and 3 bases, in that order; junction bases with no gene match: 4. CDR1 and CDR2 from the germline V gene are SGHRS and YFSETQ. The CDR3 region has the DNA TGCGCCAGCAGCCCTAAGCGGGAGGGCTACGAGCAGTACTTC. Protein product: CASSPKREGYEQYF.

J is TRBJ1-2 and V is TRBV28; possible D gene TRBD1, 5 bases. Germline V gene sequence: CDR1 MDHEN, CDR2 SYDVKM. The CDR3 is 14 residues long. The V end lost 7 bases, the J end lost 9 bases, and 21 bases lay between the germline ends. The CDR3 protein is CASNLGGGAVRYTF. The CDR3 DNA follows: TGTGCCAGCAACCTGGGGGGGGGAGCTGTGCGCTACACCTTC.

This chain connects TRBV3-1 (or the pseudogene TRBV3-2) to TRBJ2-2; tentatively, D is TRBD1 or TRBD2 (5 bases each). Trimming took off 4 bases at V and 2 bases at J, with 8 bases between the two ends. This CDR3 region has 14 residues. The germline V gene encodes CDR1 LGHDT and CDR2 YNNKEL (reference sequence). The CDR3 sequence: CASSPGPNTGELFF. CDR3 coding DNA: TGTGCCAGCAGCCCGGGACCAAACACCGGGGAGCTGTTTTTT.

The V call is TRBV28, the J call TRBJ2-1, with 9 bases lining up with TRBD2. After removal of 6 bases from V and 7 bases from J, the junction contained 16 bases not matched to a gene. The germline gives CDR1 MDHEN, CDR2 SYDVKM. The CDR3 sequence is 17 residues long. The CDR3 DNA follows: TGTGCCAGCAGATCTCTTTCAGGGGTTAGCGGGAGTAATGAGCAGTTCTTC. It encodes CASRSLSGVSGSNEQFF.

The rearrangement joins TRBV28 to TRBJ1-3; no clear D. The V end lost 3 bases, the J end lost 1 base, and 7 bases lay between the germline ends. This CDR3 contains 14 residues. Germline V gene lookup returns CDR1 MDHEN and CDR2 SYDVKM. The CDR3 DNA reads as TGTGCCAGCAGTTTGCAGAGGTCTGGAAACACCATATATTTT. It encodes CASSLQRSGNTIYF.

V usage is TRBV19 and J usage is TRBJ2-1, with a weak D call TRBD2 (6 bases). The CDR3 runs 16 residues. V was cut by 7 bases and J by 0 bases, with 16 bases left in between. Germline V lookup: CDR1 LNHDA, CDR2 SQIVND (reference sequence). The chain's CDR3 is CASKLAPGSSYNEQFF. The CDR3 DNA is TGTGCCAGTAAACTGGCACCCGGGAGCTCCTACAATGAGCAGTTCTTC.

The chain combines TRBV5-8 with TRBJ1-1; tentatively, D is TRBD1 (5 bases). The length of the CDR3 is 15 residues. Trimming took off 0 bases at V and 7 bases at J, with 16 bases between the two ends. Germline CDR1 and CDR2: SGHTS and YDEGEE. CDR3 amino acids: CASSLASGPGGEAFF. The CDR3 nucleotides read TGTGCCAGCAGCTTGGCATCAGGGCCTGGGGGTGAAGCTTTCTTT.

The CDR3 coding sequence is TGTGCCAGCAGCCAAGTCGTCACTAGCGGGTCATACAATGAGCAGTTCTTC. Protein sequence: CASSQVVTSGSYNEQFF. This chain joins TRBV14 and TRBJ2-1, with TRBD2 matching over 9 bases. Trimming took 1 base from V and 4 from J; bases not matched to a gene: 8. Germline V gene lookup returns CDR1 SGHDN and CDR2 FVKESK. The CDR3 sequence is 17 residues long. Full variable domain (outside the CDR3, taken from reference TRBV14 and TRBJ2-1): EAGVTQFPSHSVIEKGQTVTLRCDPISGHDNLYWYRRVMGKEIKFLLHFVKESKQDESGMPNNRFLAERTGGTYSTLKVQPAELEDSGVYFCASSQVVTSGSYNEQFFGPGTRLTVL.

V usage is TRBV4-3 and J usage is TRBJ1-4; the D is unclear. The V end lost 0 bases, the J end lost 2 bases, and 10 bases lay between the germline ends. CDR1 is LGHNA, CDR2 YSLEER, per germline. There are 16 residues in the CDR3. CDR3 region: CASSQDTGWTNEKLFF. CDR3 in DNA: TGCGCCAGCAGCCAAGATACGGGGTGGACTAATGAAAAACTGTTTTTT.

This clone was observed a handful of times. The sample holds other DNA sequences that translate to the same CDR3. The chain uses TRBV2 and TRBJ1-2, with 12 bases aligning to TRBD1. The CDR3 is made up of 16 amino acids. J was trimmed by 7 bases and V by 3 bases; bases with no gene match: 9. Germline CDR1 SNHLY, CDR2 FYNNEI. CDR3 in DNA: TGTGCCAGCAGTGACTCCGGGACAGGGGGCGGGGGTGGCTACACCTTC. Translation: CASSDSGTGGGGGYTF.

The chain carries TRBV7-9 and TRBJ2-2; no clear D gene. Per germline, CDR1 SEHNR and CDR2 FQNEAQ (reference sequence). V lost 1 base and J lost 1, with 10 bases in between. CDR3 length: 16 amino acids. The CDR3 is CASSLGSIVNTGELFF. CDR3 DNA sequence: TGTGCCAGCAGCTTAGGTAGCATAGTGAACACCGGGGAGCTGTTTTTT.

The rearrangement links TRBV2 to TRBJ2-7; unclear D gene. Germline V gene data show CDR1 as SNHLY and CDR2 as FYNNEI. V was trimmed by 1 base and J by 0 bases, leaving 7 bases between them. The CDR3 loop spans 14 amino acids. CDR3 DNA: TGTGCCAGCAGTGAAGTACGGGCCTCCTACGAGCAGTACTTC. This encodes CASSEVRASYEQYF.

This rearrangement joins TRBV6-1 to TRBJ1-2; maybe TRBD1 (6 bases). V lost 5 bases and J 9 bases, leaving 19 bases between the germline ends. There are 14 residues in the CDR3. Germline values: CDR1 MNHNS, CDR2 SASEGT. The CDR3 DNA reads as TGTGCCAGCAGTTGGCGCTCAAACAGGGATAGCTACACCTTC. This sequence encodes CASSWRSNRDSYTF.

V is TRBV5-8 and J is TRBJ2-7, with D possibly TRBD1 on 5 matching bases. CDR3 length: 15 residues. Germline V CDR1 and CDR2: SGHTS, YDEGEE. Trimming took 1 base from V and 3 from J, leaving 14 bases between them. The CDR3 region has the DNA TGTGCCAGCAGCTTGCGTAGGGGTTTGAACTACGAGCAGTACTTC. This translates into CASSLRRGLNYEQYF. The variable domain in full, with the rest retrieved from reference TRBV5-8 and TRBJ2-7, is EAGVTQSPTHLIKTRGQQATLRCSPISGHTSVYWYQQALGLGLQFLLWYDEGEERNRGNFPPRFSGRQFPNYSSELNVNALELEDSALYLCASSLRRGLNYEQYFGPGTRLTVT.

This chain connects TRBV4-3 to TRBJ2-1; D not certain. The V end lost 2 bases, the J end lost 5 bases, and 7 bases lay between the germline ends. Germline assignment: CDR1 LGHNA and CDR2 YSLEER. The CDR3 is 13 amino acids. CDR3 bases: TGCGCCAGCAGCCAAACAACCAACAATGAGCAGTTCTTC. Amino acids: CASSQTTNNEQFF.

This chain uses TRBV7-6 with TRBJ2-3; possibly TRBD1 or TRBD2 for D (5 bases each). Germline CDR1 is SGHVS and CDR2 is FNYEAQ. The CDR3 extends over 18 amino acids. V was cut by 2 bases and J by 2 bases, with 20 bases left in between. The CDR3 DNA reads as TGTGCCAGCAGCTTAACATACCCGGGACGGACTTTCACAGATACGCAGTATTTT. Translation: CASSLTYPGRTFTDTQYF.